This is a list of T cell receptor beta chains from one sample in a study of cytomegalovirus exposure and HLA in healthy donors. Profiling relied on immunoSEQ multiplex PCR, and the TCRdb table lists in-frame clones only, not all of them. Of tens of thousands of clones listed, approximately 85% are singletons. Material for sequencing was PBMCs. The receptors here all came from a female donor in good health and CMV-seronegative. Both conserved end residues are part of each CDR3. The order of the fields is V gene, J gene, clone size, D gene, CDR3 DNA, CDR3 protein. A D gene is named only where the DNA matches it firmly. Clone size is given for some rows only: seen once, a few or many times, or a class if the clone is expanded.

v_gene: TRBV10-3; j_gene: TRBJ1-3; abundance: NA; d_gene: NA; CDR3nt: TGTGCCATCTCCGGGGGAAACACCATATATTTT; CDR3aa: CAISGGNTIYF
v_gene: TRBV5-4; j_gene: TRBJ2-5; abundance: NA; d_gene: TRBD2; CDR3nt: TGTGCCAGCAGCTTGGGGACTAGTCGGGAGACCCAGTACTTC; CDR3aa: CASSLGTSRETQYF
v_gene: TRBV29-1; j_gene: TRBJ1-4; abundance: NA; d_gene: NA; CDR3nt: TGCAGCGTTGCCGCAGCGGGGGGTGAAAAACTGTTTTTT; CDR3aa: CSVAAAGGEKLFF
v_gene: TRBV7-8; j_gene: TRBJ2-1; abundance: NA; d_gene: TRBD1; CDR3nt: TGTGCCAGCAGCTCCATTCGGGACAGGGGGCAGAGCTCCTACAATGAGCAGTTCTTC; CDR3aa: CASSSIRDRGQSSYNEQFF
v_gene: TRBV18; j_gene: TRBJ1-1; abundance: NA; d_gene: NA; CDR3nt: TGTGCCAGCTCCCAGGACACTGAAGCTTTCTTT; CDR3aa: CASSQDTEAFF
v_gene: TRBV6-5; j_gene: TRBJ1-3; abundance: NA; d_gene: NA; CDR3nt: TGCGCCAGCAGTAATACGGCTAGCTCTGGAAACACCATATATTTT; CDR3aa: CASSNTASSGNTIYF
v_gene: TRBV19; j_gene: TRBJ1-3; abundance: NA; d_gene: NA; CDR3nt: TGTGCCAGTAATTCGTGGGCCGGAAACACCATATATTTT; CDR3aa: CASNSWAGNTIYF
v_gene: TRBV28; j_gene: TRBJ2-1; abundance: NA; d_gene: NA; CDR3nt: TGTGCCACCAAGGAGGCCCTCTCCTACAATGAGCAGTTCTTC; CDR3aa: CATKEALSYNEQFF
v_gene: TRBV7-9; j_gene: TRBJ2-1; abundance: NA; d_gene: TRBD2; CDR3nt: TGTGCCAGCAGCTCTTCCTCTAGCGGGGGTGGAAGTGAGCAGTTCTTC; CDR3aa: CASSSSSSGGGSEQFF
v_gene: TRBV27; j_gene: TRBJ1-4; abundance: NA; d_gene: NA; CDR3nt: TGTGCCAGCTCAGGCACTGCAACTAATGAAAAACTGTTTTTT; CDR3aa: CASSGTATNEKLFF
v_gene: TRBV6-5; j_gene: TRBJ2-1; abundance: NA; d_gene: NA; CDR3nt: TGTGCCAGCAGTTTGAACAGTGAGCAGTTCTTC; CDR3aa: CASSLNSEQFF
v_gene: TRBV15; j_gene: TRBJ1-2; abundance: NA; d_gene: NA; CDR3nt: TGTGCCACCAGCAATGGGAGGGGCTACACCTTC; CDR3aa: CATSNGRGYTF
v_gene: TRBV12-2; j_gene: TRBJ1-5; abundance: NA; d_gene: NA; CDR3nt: TGTGCAAGTCGCTTAGCGGGGGACAGGGAGGGGGATATCAATAGCAATCAGCCCCAGCATTTT; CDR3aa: CASRLAGDREGDINSNQPQHF
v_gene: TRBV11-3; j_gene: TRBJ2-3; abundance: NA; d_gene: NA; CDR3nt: TGTGCCAGCAGCCTGGGGGGGCCGAGTAAGACAGATACGCAGTATTTT; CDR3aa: CASSLGGPSKTDTQYF
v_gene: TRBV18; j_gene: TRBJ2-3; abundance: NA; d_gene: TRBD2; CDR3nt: TGTGCCAGCTCACCGGGACTAGCGGGAGAGGCAGATACGCAGTATTTT; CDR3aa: CASSPGLAGEADTQYF
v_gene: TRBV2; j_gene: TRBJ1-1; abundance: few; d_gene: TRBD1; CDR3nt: TGTGCCAGCAGGCGTCACCCCTCCGGGACAGGAGGATTGAACACTGAAGCTTTCTTT; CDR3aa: CASRRHPSGTGGLNTEAFF
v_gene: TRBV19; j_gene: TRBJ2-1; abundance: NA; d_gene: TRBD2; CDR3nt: TGTGCCAGTAGTATATCTGCTAGCGGGTTCTACAATGAGCAGTTCTTC; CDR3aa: CASSISASGFYNEQFF
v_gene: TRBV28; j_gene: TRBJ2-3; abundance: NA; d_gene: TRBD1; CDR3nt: TGTGCCAGCAGTTCGACCGGGACAGGGCGTGCTCACGCCCAGTATTTT; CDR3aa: CASSSTGTGRAHAQYF
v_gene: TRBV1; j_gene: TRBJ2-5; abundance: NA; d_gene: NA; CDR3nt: TGCACCAGCAGCCAAGAACCTCCTAGCGGGGGCCCCGGAGAGACCCAGTACTTC; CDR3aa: CTSSQEPPSGGPGETQYF
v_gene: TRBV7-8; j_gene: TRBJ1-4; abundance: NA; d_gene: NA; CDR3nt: TGTGCCAGCAGCCCACAGTCGGCTAATGAAAAACTGTTTTTT; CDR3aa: CASSPQSANEKLFF
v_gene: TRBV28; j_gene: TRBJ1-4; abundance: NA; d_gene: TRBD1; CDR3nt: TGTGCCAGCAGTTTACCGGAGACAGGGAGAACAACTAATGAAAAACTGTTTTTT; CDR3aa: CASSLPETGRTTNEKLFF
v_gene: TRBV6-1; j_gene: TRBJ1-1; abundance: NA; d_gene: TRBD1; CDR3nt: TGTGCCAGCAGTGTAGGGACAGGGAGGACTGAAGCTTTCTTT; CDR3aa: CASSVGTGRTEAFF
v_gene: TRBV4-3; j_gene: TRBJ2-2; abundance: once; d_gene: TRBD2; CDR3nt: TGCGCCAGCAGCCCACTGATACTAGCGGGAGTCCCAAAGAACACCGGGGAGCTGTTTTTT; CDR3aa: CASSPLILAGVPKNTGELFF
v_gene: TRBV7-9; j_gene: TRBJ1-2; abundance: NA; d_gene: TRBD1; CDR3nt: TGTGCCAGCAGCTACTTGACAGGGGGCAATGGCTACACCTTC; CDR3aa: CASSYLTGGNGYTF
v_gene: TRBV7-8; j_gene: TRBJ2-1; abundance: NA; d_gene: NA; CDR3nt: TGTGCCAGCAGCTTAGTAGCGGCCTCCTACAATGAGCAGTTCTTC; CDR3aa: CASSLVAASYNEQFF
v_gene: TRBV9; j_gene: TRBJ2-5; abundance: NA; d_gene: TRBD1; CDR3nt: TGTGCCAGCAGCGTCGCCCCCTTAACAGGGGGAGAGACCCAGTACTTC; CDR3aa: CASSVAPLTGGETQYF
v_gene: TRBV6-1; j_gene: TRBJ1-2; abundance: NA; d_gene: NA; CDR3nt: TGTGCCAGCAGTGAAGAGCTTTTCGGCTACACCTTC; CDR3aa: CASSEELFGYTF
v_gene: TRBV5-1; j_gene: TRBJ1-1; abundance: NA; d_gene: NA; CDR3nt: TGCGCCAGCAGCCTGGACACCATGAACACTGAAGCTTTCTTT; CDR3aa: CASSLDTMNTEAFF
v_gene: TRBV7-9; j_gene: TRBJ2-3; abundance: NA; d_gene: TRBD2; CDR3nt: TGTTCCAGCAGCTTAGTTGTTAGCGGGAATATAGATACGCAGTATTTT; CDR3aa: CSSSLVVSGNIDTQYF
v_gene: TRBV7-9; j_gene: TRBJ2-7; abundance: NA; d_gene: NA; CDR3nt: TGTGCCAGCAGCCCGCGTGAGGCCTACGAGCAGTACTTC; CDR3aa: CASSPREAYEQYF
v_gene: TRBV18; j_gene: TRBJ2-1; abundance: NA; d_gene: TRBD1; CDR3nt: TGTGCCAGCTCACCATCGGGACAGGTAATAGGCAATGAGCAGTTCTTC; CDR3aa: CASSPSGQVIGNEQFF
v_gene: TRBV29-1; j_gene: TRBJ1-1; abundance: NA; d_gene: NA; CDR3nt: TGCAGCGTCCAAAGGAGGGTAGTTGACACTGAAGCTTTCTTT; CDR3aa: CSVQRRVVDTEAFF
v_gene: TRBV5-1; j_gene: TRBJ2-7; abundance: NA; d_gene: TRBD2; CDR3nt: TGCGCCAGCATTGGTACGGGGGGGGGCGAGCAGTACTTC; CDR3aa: CASIGTGGGEQYF
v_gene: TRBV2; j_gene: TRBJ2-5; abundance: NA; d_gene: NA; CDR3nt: TGTGCCAGCAGTGATAGCGAGACCTCCCAAGAGACCCAGTACTTC; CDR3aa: CASSDSETSQETQYF
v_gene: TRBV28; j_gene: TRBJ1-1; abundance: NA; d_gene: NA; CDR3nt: TGTGCCAGCAGTTCTAACCCTCAGGGGACTGAAGCTTTCTTT; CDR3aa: CASSSNPQGTEAFF
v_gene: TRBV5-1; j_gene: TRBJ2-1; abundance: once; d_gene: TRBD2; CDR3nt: TGCGCCAGCAGCTTGGTCGGCGGGGGGAACAATGAGCAGTTCTTC; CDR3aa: CASSLVGGGNNEQFF
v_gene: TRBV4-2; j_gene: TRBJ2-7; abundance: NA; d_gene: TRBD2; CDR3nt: TGTGCCAGCAGCCAAAGGACTAGCGGGAGCCGAGAGCAGTACTTC; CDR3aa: CASSQRTSGSREQYF
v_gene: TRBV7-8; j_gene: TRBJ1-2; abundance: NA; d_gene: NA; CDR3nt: TGTGCCAGCAGCGTGCGGGACCGATCTAACTATGGCTACACCTTC; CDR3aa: CASSVRDRSNYGYTF
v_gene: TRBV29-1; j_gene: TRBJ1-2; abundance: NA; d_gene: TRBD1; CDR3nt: TGCAGCGTGTGGACAGGGGCGAGTAGCTATGGCTACACCTTC; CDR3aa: CSVWTGASSYGYTF
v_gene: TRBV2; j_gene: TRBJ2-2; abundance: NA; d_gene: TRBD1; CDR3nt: TGTGCCAGCAGTGTACAGGGGGCAACGAACACCGGGGAGCTGTTTTTT; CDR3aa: CASSVQGATNTGELFF
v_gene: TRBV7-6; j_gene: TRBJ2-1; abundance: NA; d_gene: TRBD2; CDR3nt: TGTGCCAGCAGCTTTGGACCCGGGGGGACCTACAATGAGCAGTTCTTC; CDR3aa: CASSFGPGGTYNEQFF
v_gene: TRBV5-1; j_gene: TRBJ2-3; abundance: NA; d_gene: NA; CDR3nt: TGCGCCAGCAGCATTCGTAGCGAGGCAGATACGCAGTATTTT; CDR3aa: CASSIRSEADTQYF
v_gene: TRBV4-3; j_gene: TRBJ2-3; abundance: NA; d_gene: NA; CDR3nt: TGCGCCAGCAGCCAAGGTGGACAAACAGATACGCAGTATTTT; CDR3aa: CASSQGGQTDTQYF
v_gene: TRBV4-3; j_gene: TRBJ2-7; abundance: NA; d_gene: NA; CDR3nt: TGCGCCAGCCGATCTAGAGGTCGATACGAGCAGTACTTC; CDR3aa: CASRSRGRYEQYF
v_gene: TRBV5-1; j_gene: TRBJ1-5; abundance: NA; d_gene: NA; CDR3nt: TGCGCCAGCAGCCGGGACACGGAACCAACCCACGGTCCCTATAGCAATCAGCCCCAGCATTTT; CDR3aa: CASSRDTEPTHGPYSNQPQHF
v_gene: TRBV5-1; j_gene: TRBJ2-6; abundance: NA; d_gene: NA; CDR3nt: TGCGCCAGCAGCCGGGGGGCAGGGGGCGGCCCTGGGGCCAACGTCCTGACTTTC; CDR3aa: CASSRGAGGGPGANVLTF